The 29 T cell receptor beta chains presented below share a single source sample, sequenced in a study of T cells in Graves' hyperthyroidism and ophthalmopathy. TCR beta CDR3 region amplification was performed from RNA transcripts. An initial round of RT-PCR targeting the TCR CDR3 relied on the HTBI primer set. In TCRdb, the multiplex PCR reads were re-called with MiXCR into one record per CDR3 protein. The table records 350,000 to 400,000 distinct CDR3 sequences, about a fifth of them present only once. The sample consisted of blood. These TCRs come from a man between 18 and 35 years old with Graves' ophthalmopathy.

The chain is built from TRBV3-1 and TRBJ2-1, with 13 bases lining up with TRBD2. Germline V gives CDR1 LGHDT, CDR2 YNNKEL (reference sequence). The CDR3 contains 16 residues. The trim removed 4 bases at V and 4 bases at J, leaving 4 bases unmatched. CDR3 coding DNA: TGTGCCAGCAGCCGCCCGGGACTAGCGGGGTACAATGAGCAGTTCTTC. Amino acid sequence: CASSRPGLAGYNEQFF.

The table lists this clonotype with a few counts. The chain has TRBV12-5 and TRBJ2-2; D perhaps matches TRBD2 (8 bases). This CDR3 has 14 residues. Germline assignment: CDR1 LGHNT and CDR2 FRNRAP. The germline V and J ends were trimmed by 5 bases and 7 bases, with 14 bases remaining between them. The CDR3, as DNA: TGTGCTAGTGGTAACGGGGGGGACAGCGGGGAGCTGTTTTTT. This translates into CASGNGGDSGELFF.

This clonotype appeared many times. This chain connects TRBV10-3 to TRBJ2-3; possible D gene TRBD1, 5 bases. The CDR3 totals 16 residues. Between the trimmed V and J ends, which lost 6 bases and 2 bases, there was a span of 18 bases. Per the germline V gene, CDR1 is ENHRY and CDR2 is SYGVKD. The CDR3 loop is CAIRPRTSTHTDTQYF. The DNA of the CDR3 is TGTGCCATCAGACCTCGGACATCAACCCACACAGATACGCAGTATTTT.

This clonotype was seen only a few times. The gene calls are TRBV2 and TRBJ1-4; perhaps TRBD1 as D (5 bases). The CDR3 loop spans 15 amino acids. The V gene's germline CDR1 is SNHLY and CDR2 FYNNEI. V was trimmed by 2 bases and J by 1 base, leaving 8 bases between them. CDR3 sequence: CASSEQGITNEKLFF. The CDR3, as DNA: TGTGCCAGCAGTGAACAGGGAATAACTAATGAAAAACTGTTTTTT.

The chain has TRBV2 and TRBJ1-1, with a tentative D call TRBD1 (6 bases). V shed 2 bases and J shed 5 bases, with 12 bases lying between them. Germline CDR1 and CDR2: SNHLY and FYNNEI. The CDR3 runs 14 residues. The CDR3, as DNA: TGTGCCAGCAGTGAATTTACAGGGTGGACTGAAGCTTTCTTT. Residues: CASSEFTGWTEAFF.

At least ten counts were recorded for this clonotype. The chain has TRBV6-1 and TRBJ2-7, with D possibly called TRBD1 or TRBD2 (5 bases each). V was clipped by 5 bases and J by 3 bases, with 20 bases between them. The V gene's germline CDR1 is MNHNS and CDR2 SASEGT. This CDR3 region has 16 residues. The CDR3 reads CASSPPGSAGYYEQYF. The DNA for the CDR3 is TGTGCCAGCAGTCCCCCGGGGTCAGCAGGGTACTACGAGCAGTACTTC.

In its sample, this clonotype was seen many times. This sequence joins TRBV6-2 or TRBV6-3 and TRBJ1-5, with 9 bases fitting TRBD1. The V and J ends lost 4 bases and 1 base, in that order; junction bases with no gene match: 2. CDR1 MNHEY and CDR2 SVGEGT come from the germline V gene. The CDR3 runs 15 residues. The CDR3 DNA reads TGTGCCAGCAGTTCCGGACAGGGGAGCAATCAGCCCCAGCATTTT. It translates to CASSSGQGSNQPQHF.

The table lists this clonotype with many counts. The V gene is TRBV3-1, the J gene TRBJ1-5; the D gene is possibly TRBD1 (5 bases). V gave up 4 bases and J gave up 3 bases, with 16 bases separating them. CDR3 length: 16 amino acids. Germline CDR1 reads LGHDT; CDR2 reads YNNKEL (reference sequence). Here the CDR3 reads CASSPSRDGNNQPQHF. The CDR3 DNA reads as TGTGCCAGCAGCCCGTCCCGGGACGGGAACAATCAGCCCCAGCATTTT.

This clonotype was recorded at least ten times. The rearrangement uses TRBV2 and TRBJ1-2; 8 positions agree with TRBD1. Germline V lookup: CDR1 SNHLY, CDR2 FYNNEI. The trim removed 5 bases at V and 8 bases at J, leaving 7 bases unmatched. The CDR3 is 13 residues long. The CDR3 reads CASSRQTGVGYTF. CDR3 in DNA: TGTGCCAGCAGTCGACAGACAGGGGTCGGCTACACCTTC.

V and J are TRBV5-1 and TRBJ1-2, with 8 bases that match TRBD1. In germline, CDR1 is SGHRS, CDR2 YFSETQ. J lost 0 bases, V lost 0 bases, and 4 bases had no gene match. CDR3 length: 16 amino acids. This CDR3 is CASSLGTGPSNYGYTF. The CDR3 nucleotides read TGCGCCAGCAGCTTGGGGACAGGGCCCTCTAACTATGGCTACACCTTC.

Ten or more counts support this clonotype. The chain uses TRBV7-3 and TRBJ2-3; 9 bases line up with TRBD1. V trimming: 4 bases; J trimming: 4 bases; junction bases outside the gene matches: 3. The CDR3 has 14 residues. CDR1 is SGHTA and CDR2 is FQGTGA in the germline V gene. The CDR3 DNA sequence: TGTGCCAGCAGCTCACAGGGGGCTGCAGATACGCAGTATTTT. It is translated as CASSSQGAADTQYF. Full variable domain (rest looked up from reference TRBV7-3 and TRBJ2-3): GAGVSQTPSNKVTEKGKYVELRCDPISGHTALYWYRQSLGQGPEFLIYFQGTGAADDSGLPNDRFFAVRPEGSVSTLKIQRTERGDSAVYLCASSSQGAADTQYFGPGTRLTVL.

This clonotype was seen at least ten times. The chain uses TRBV27 and TRBJ1-2, with unresolved D. The CDR3 totals 13 residues. CDR1 MNHEY and CDR2 SMNVEV come from the germline V gene (reference sequence). Trimming cost V 4 bases and J 2 bases, with 8 bases left between them. In DNA, the CDR3 is TGTGCCAGCAGTTCGGCCTCAAACTATGGCTACACCTTC. Protein product: CASSSASNYGYTF.

The chain uses TRBV4-1 and TRBJ2-2, with no clear D. V lost 1 base and J lost 4, with 7 bases in between. The CDR3 is 14 residues long. Germline loops: CDR1 MGHRA, CDR2 YSYEKL. The CDR3: CASSQGHPTGELFF. The DNA of the CDR3 is TGCGCCAGCAGCCAAGGACATCCCACCGGGGAGCTGTTTTTT.

This clonotype was counted many times. The V call is TRBV7-8, the J call TRBJ1-6; TRBD1 aligns across 7 bases. CDR1 is SGHVS, CDR2 FQNEAQ, per germline. The CDR3 loop spans 15 amino acids. V trimming: 0 bases; J trimming: 9 bases; junction bases outside the gene matches: 5. The chain's CDR3 is CASSLAAGGVSPLHF. CDR3 bases: TGTGCCAGCAGCTTAGCGGCAGGGGGTGTTTCACCCCTCCACTTT. Supplemented by reference TRBV7-8 and TRBJ1-6, the full variable domain reads GAGVSQSPRYKVAKRGQDVALRCDPISGHVSLFWYQQALGQGPEFLTYFQNEAQLDKSGLPSDRFFAERPEGSVSTLKIQRTQQEDSAVYLCASSLAAGGVSPLHFGNGTRLTVT.

This clonotype was observed many times. The V gene is TRBV6-2 or TRBV6-3, the J gene TRBJ2-5, with TRBD2 matching over 12 bases. The CDR3 sequence is 15 residues long. Germline trimming cut 6 bases from V and 4 bases from J; bases unmatched to any gene: 6. In germline, CDR1 is MNHEY, CDR2 SVGEGT. The CDR3 is CASSTLAGGRETQYF. The DNA of the CDR3 is TGTGCCAGCAGCACCCTAGCGGGGGGGCGAGAGACCCAGTACTTC.

This clonotype was counted at least ten times. This sequence joins TRBV5-1 and TRBJ1-6, with a tentative D call TRBD1 (5 bases). Trimming cost V 4 bases and J 9 bases, with 14 bases left between them. The CDR3 length is 14 residues. Germline V gene data show CDR1 as SGHRS and CDR2 as YFSETQ. The DNA of the CDR3 is TGCGCCAGCAGCCCTACTGAGGGGAGTTCACCCCTCCACTTT. It encodes CASSPTEGSSPLHF.

There are a few counts of this clonotype. The genes are TRBV7-8 and TRBJ2-4; D may be TRBD2 (6 bases). The CDR3 has 14 residues. V lost 2 bases and J lost 4, with 9 bases in between. Germline assignment: CDR1 SGHVS and CDR2 FQNEAQ. This CDR3 is CASSLLAQKNIQYF. For the CDR3, the DNA is TGTGCCAGCAGCTTACTAGCGCAGAAAAACATTCAGTACTTC.

This clonotype has ten or more counts. The V and J genes are TRBV20-1 and TRBJ2-1; 13 nucleotides line up with TRBD2. Germline-derived CDR1 and CDR2 are DFQATT and SNEGSKA (reference sequence). This CDR3 is built from 19 residues. J gave up 0 bases and V 5 bases, and 13 bases lay outside the gene matches. The CDR3 sequence is CSARRLAGGFGSSYNEQFF. CDR3 DNA: TGCAGTGCTCGTCGACTAGCGGGGGGATTTGGTAGCTCCTACAATGAGCAGTTCTTC.

This chain links TRBV7-9 with TRBJ1-5, with 8 bases identical to TRBD1. Germline trimming cut 5 bases from V and 5 bases from J; bases unmatched to any gene: 8. Germline V gene sequence: CDR1 SEHNR, CDR2 FQNEAQ (reference sequence). The CDR3 length is 15 residues. CDR3 nucleotide sequence: TGTGCCAGCAGCCCCCCAGGGGGCCTTTATCAGCCCCAGCATTTT. Translated: CASSPPGGLYQPQHF.

A few counts support this clonotype. The V gene is TRBV7-9, the J gene TRBJ2-1, with TRBD2 as a possible D gene (5 bases). There are 12 residues in the CDR3. Germline assignment: CDR1 SEHNR and CDR2 FQNEAQ (reference sequence). Deletions cut 6 bases from V and 7 bases from J, with 10 bases between. The CDR3 sequence is CASRNSANEQFF. In DNA, the CDR3 is TGTGCCAGCAGAAATAGCGCTAATGAGCAGTTCTTC.

This clonotype was seen ten or more times. This chain connects TRBV12-3 or TRBV12-4 to TRBJ2-5; tentatively, D is TRBD1 (5 bases). This CDR3 is 14 amino acids long. Trimming shortened V by 7 bases and J by 5 bases, and 17 bases separated the two germline ends. The CDR3 spells CASNVDSALETQYF. The CDR3 coding sequence is TGTGCCAGCAACGTCGACAGCGCCTTGGAGACCCAGTACTTC.

The table lists this clonotype with many counts. The chain recombines TRBV20-1 with TRBJ2-5, with D possibly TRBD2 on 7 matching bases. Trimming pared 3 bases from V and 1 base from J, leaving 9 bases between. The germline gives CDR1 DFQATT, CDR2 SNEGSKA (reference sequence). This CDR3 comprises 13 residues. The DNA of the CDR3 is TGCAGTGCTAGCGGGGGGCTCCAAGAGACCCAGTACTTC. Its translation: CSASGGLQETQYF.

The chain combines TRBV5-1 with TRBJ1-2, with 10 bases that match TRBD1. The trim removed 0 bases at V and 6 bases at J, leaving 5 bases unmatched. CDR3 length equals 15 residues. CDR1 is SGHRS, CDR2 YFSETQ, per germline. In DNA, the CDR3 is TGCGCCAGCAGCTTGGGGACAGGGGGGTTAGATGGCTACACCTTC. It codes for CASSLGTGGLDGYTF.

This clonotype was seen a handful of times. The chain joins TRBV10-3 to TRBJ1-2; no clear D. The CDR3 covers 12 residues. Between the trimmed V and J ends, which lost 6 bases and 3 bases, there was a span of 8 bases. CDR1 and CDR2 from the germline V gene are ENHRY and SYGVKD. CDR3 nucleotide sequence: TGTGCCATCAGCCCTGACGACTATGGCTACACCTTC. Amino acid sequence: CAISPDDYGYTF.

This clonotype was seen a few times. One end of the junction varies from germline; a read error may be responsible. The chain recombines TRBV7-7 with TRBJ2-3, with D possibly being TRBD2 (7 bases). CDR1 is SSHAT and CDR2 is FNYEAQ in the germline V gene (reference sequence). There are 16 residues in the CDR3. The CDR3 DNA follows: TGTGCTAGCAGCTTAGGGGGGGGCCGTCACACAGATACGCAGTATTTT. It codes for CASSLGGGRHTDTQYF.

This chain connects TRBV7-9 to TRBJ2-3; possibly TRBD2 for D (7 bases). V shed 1 base and J shed 2 bases, with 13 bases lying between them. The CDR3 runs to 16 residues. Germline loops: CDR1 SEHNR, CDR2 FQNEAQ (reference sequence). CDR3 sequence: CASSLEGGGATDTQYF. The CDR3 nucleotides are TGTGCCAGCAGCTTAGAGGGGGGGGGTGCCACAGATACGCAGTATTTT.

This clonotype was observed a handful of times. The chain links TRBV18 to TRBJ1-2, with D tentatively TRBD1 (6 bases). V was cut by 0 bases and J by 8 bases, with 25 bases left in between. The CDR3 contains 18 residues. Germline CDR1 and CDR2: KGHSH and LQKENI. CDR3 in DNA: TGTGCCAGCTCACCACCTAACGCATTCGGGCAGGGGACTCCAGGCTACACCTTC. Translating gives CASSPPNAFGQGTPGYTF.

Notes on this clonotype: Just one base apart from a much larger clone, this may be a read error. CDR3 in DNA: TGTGCCAGCAGTCACCAGGGACTCACAGATACGCAGTATTTT. Its protein is CASSHQGLTDTQYF. The V and J genes are TRBV6-2 or TRBV6-3 and TRBJ2-3; D perhaps matches TRBD2 (6 bases). Germline V lookup: CDR1 MNHEY, CDR2 SVGEGT. CDR3 length: 14 residues. Trimming pared 5 bases from V and 2 bases from J, leaving 11 bases between.

The chain employs TRBV28 and TRBJ2-6; D unclear. Trimming removed 7 bases from V and 6 bases from J, with 7 bases in between. The CDR3 has 12 amino acids. CDR1 is MDHEN and CDR2 is SYDVKM in the germline V gene. The CDR3 loop is CASKSTANVLTF. Here the CDR3 DNA reads TGTGCCAGCAAAAGTACGGCCAACGTCCTGACTTTC.